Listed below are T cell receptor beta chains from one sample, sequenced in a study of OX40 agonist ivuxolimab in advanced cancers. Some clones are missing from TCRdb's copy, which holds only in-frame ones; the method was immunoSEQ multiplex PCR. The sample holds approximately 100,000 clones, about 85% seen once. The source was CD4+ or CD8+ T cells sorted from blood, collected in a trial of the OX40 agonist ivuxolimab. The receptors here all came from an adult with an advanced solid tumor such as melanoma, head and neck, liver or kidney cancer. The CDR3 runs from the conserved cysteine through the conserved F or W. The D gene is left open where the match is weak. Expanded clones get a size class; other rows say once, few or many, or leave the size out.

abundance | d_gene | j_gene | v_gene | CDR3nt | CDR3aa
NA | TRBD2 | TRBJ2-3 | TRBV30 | TGTGCCTGGAGTGTATGGACTAGCGGGAGCGGTACGCAGTATTTT | CAWSVWTSGSGTQYF
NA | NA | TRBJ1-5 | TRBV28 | TGTGCCAGCAGTTGGGGGCAGGGAAATCAGCCCCAGCATTTT | CASSWGQGNQPQHF
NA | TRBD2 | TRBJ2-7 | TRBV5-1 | TGCGCCAGCAGCTTGACGACTAGCGGGAGGGCCATTGAGCAGTACTTC | CASSLTTSGRAIEQYF
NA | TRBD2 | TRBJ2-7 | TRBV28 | TGTGCCAGCAGTTTCCCGGCTAGCGGGAAGTACGAGCAGTACTTC | CASSFPASGKYEQYF
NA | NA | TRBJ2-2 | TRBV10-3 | TGTGCCATCAGTGAGCCATACGGGACTCTCACCGGGGAGCTGTTTTTT | CAISEPYGTLTGELFF
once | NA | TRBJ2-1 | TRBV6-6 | TGTGCCAGCAGTTACTCAGGAACCCTTGATGAGCAGTTCTTC | CASSYSGTLDEQFF
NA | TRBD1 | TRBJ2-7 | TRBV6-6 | TGTGCCAGCCGAGACAGGGTTTACGAGCAGTACTTC | CASRDRVYEQYF
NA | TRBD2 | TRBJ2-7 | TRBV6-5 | TGTGCCAGCAGCCCTCGCGGGAGCGGCTACGAGCAGTACTTC | CASSPRGSGYEQYF
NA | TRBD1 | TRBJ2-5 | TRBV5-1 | TGCGCCAGCTCCGGGACAGGGGACCAAGAGACCCAGTACTTC | CASSGTGDQETQYF
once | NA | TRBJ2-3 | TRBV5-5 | TGTGCCAGCAGCTTGCTCAGGGACTCCCCCGGGGGTTTT | CASSLLRDSPGGF
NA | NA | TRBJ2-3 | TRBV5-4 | TGTGCCAGCAGCGTAACTGATACGCAGTATTTT | CASSVTDTQYF
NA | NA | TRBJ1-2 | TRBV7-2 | TGTGCCAGCAGCTTAGAGAGTTACTATGGCTACACCTTC | CASSLESYYGYTF
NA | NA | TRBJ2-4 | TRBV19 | TGTGCCAGTAGTATAGCGGGACTCACCAAAAACATTCAGTACTTC | CASSIAGLTKNIQYF
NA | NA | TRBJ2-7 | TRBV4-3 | TGCGCCAGCAGCCAAGTGGTGGGACAAACCTACGAGCAGTACTTC | CASSQVVGQTYEQYF